This T cell receptor (beta chain) was sequenced in a study of blood T cell repertoires in COVID-19 (dated by TCRdb to 2018 to 2020). Background on the whole study: Collaborator samples came from the United States, Italy and Spain and covered acute and convalescent phases of COVID-19. The material from the prospective study consisted of cDNA or gDNA derived from T cells, B-cell-depleted T cells, or PBMCs. The dataset comprised deeply sampled blood TCRbeta repertoires from subjects exposed to, actively infected with, or recovered from COVID-19. A freely available public database, intended as a resource for researchers studying the immune response to SARS-CoV-2, is where the repertoires were released. The samples were drawn from two sources: the first 160 participants of the ongoing ImmuneRACE study, and about 1,300 subjects contributed by 6 global collaborators. The sample metadata nearly always contained a de-identified subject ID, COVID-19 status, age in years and sex. Where available, HLA class I and class II types were obtained from metadata supplied by the sample provider rather than from assay-based typing. Overall study outcomes, separate from this receptor: The quantity of clinical and demographic metadata differed by source and by participant and was supplied without curation.

TCRbeta CDR3 regions were amplified from genomic DNA by means of the immunoSEQ Assay, a bias-controlled multiplex PCR. On the authors' methods: Within the assay, amplification of reference gene primers was used to estimate how many nucleated cells each sample contained. To quantify the absolute abundance of each unique TCRbeta CDR3 rearrangement, sequence reads were collapsed and filtered. For each sample, productive Simpson clonality was calculated as the square root of Simpson's diversity index over productive rearrangements. TCRdb mirrors the immuneACCESS table, restricted to in-frame sequences. Some clones are absent from its copies; in checked studies, under half trace to an unresolved V gene, and the reason for the others is unknown. V, J and clone size reflect that table, while D and trimming were determined from the DNA. Here the sample has approximately 270,000 clones; 85% to 90% occur a single time. The ten top clones hold 1.5% to 2% of the sample.

This clone was observed a single time. Its antigen specificity is not known. Per-base quality was not reported, and no clone a single base away is much larger than it. From the cysteine up to the phenylalanine, the CDR3 has a length of 16 residues. Of the read, only the CDR3 DNA is kept; its 48 bases are in frame from base 1. After removal of 2 bases from V and 0 bases from J, the junction retains 7 bases not matched to a gene. In the germline V gene, CDR1 corresponds to SGHRS and CDR2 to YFSETQ. In the prospective study, participants were roughly 18 to 100 years old, resided in about two dozen geographic areas of the United States, and were enrolled through a virtual design. In the prospective study, participants were assigned to cohorts based on the clinical history participants reported in a screening survey and a study questionnaire. ImmuneRACE Cohort 3 recovered participants were defined by two consecutive negative NP/OP PCR tests, healthcare professional clearance, or symptom resolution. In the prospective study, mobile phlebotomists collected whole blood, serum and a nasopharyngeal or oropharyngeal swab from each participant. Prospective study participants could optionally give additional blood draws and questionnaires over an approximately 2-month period. Before DNA extraction, blood samples from the prospective study were shipped at room temperature or frozen.

Sequencing input: PBMCs or T cells enriched from blood (not recorded which). The sequence is built from TRBV5-1 and TRBJ1-1; the central 7 bases match TRBD1. The sequence was obtained from an older woman who had recovered from COVID-19. The CDR3: CASSFRLGQLNTEAFF. The nucleotide sequence reads as follows: TGCGCCAGCAGCTTCCGCCTGGGACAGCTGAACACTGAAGCTTTCTTT.